A single sample is the source of the 30 T cell receptor beta chains below, sequenced in a study of technical replicates of blood from a handful of donors. TCRdb's copy holds only in-frame clones and misses some; the assay was immunoSEQ multiplex PCR. The sample lists about 82,000 clones; just under 95% were seen once. The sequenced sample was T cells isolated from PBMCs. The receptors were sampled from a human donor in good health.

The V gene is TRBV9, the J gene TRBJ2-5; D uncertain. Per germline, CDR1 SGDLS and CDR2 YYNGEE. The CDR3 has 15 residues. V lost 0 bases and J 2 bases, leaving 11 bases between the germline ends. The CDR3 reads CASSVGGAYQETQYF. The CDR3 DNA reads as TGTGCCAGCAGCGTAGGTGGAGCTTATCAAGAGACCCAGTACTTC.

The rearrangement links TRBV7-6 to TRBJ1-3; TRBD1 is a possible D gene (5 bases). The CDR3 length is 15 residues. Trimming removed 1 base at V and 7 bases at J, with 14 bases between. CDR1 SGHVS and CDR2 FNYEAQ come from the germline V gene. CDR3 sequence reads: CASSLDFGGVNTIYF. The CDR3 nucleotides are TGTGCCAGCAGCTTAGATTTCGGGGGTGTTAACACCATATATTTT.

The chain recombines TRBV5-1 with TRBJ2-3; 9 bases line up with TRBD2. Trimming cost V 4 bases and J 2 bases; bases outside gene matches: 8. The CDR3 loop spans 16 amino acids. In germline, CDR1 is SGHRS, CDR2 YFSETQ. The CDR3 DNA is TGCGCCAGCAGCCGGATGACTAGCGGACCCACAGATACGCAGTATTTT. It is translated as CASSRMTSGPTDTQYF.

The chain is built from TRBV12-1 and TRBJ1-1; the table names TRBD1, a call not compared with the DNA. TRBV12-1 is a recognized pseudogene. This CDR3 has 16 residues. DNA for the CDR3: TGTGCCAGCAGCCACAGGGAAGGAATGTTGAACACTGAAGCTTTCTTT. This sequence encodes CASSHREGMLNTEAFF.

The V gene is TRBV4-3, the J gene TRBJ2-3; D gene unclear. The V gene's germline CDR1 is LGHNA and CDR2 YSLEER. Trimming stripped 0 bases from V and 6 bases from J, with 7 bases between. The CDR3 is 13 amino acids. In DNA form, the CDR3 reads TGCGCCAGCAGCCAAGAGATAGTTGATACGCAGTATTTT. It codes for CASSQEIVDTQYF.

In DNA, the CDR3 is TGTGCCAGCACCGCAAGCGGGAGGGGGGAGACCCAGTACTTC. Amino acid sequence: CASTASGRGETQYF. The chain has TRBV6-5 and TRBJ2-5, with TRBD2 matching 10 bases. The CDR3 is made up of 14 amino acids. V shed 7 bases, J shed 5 bases, and the junction held 7 bases outside the gene matches. Germline values: CDR1 MNHEY, CDR2 SVGAGI.

V and J are TRBV27 and TRBJ2-6; TRBD1 might be the D (6 bases). The V gene's germline CDR1 is MNHEY and CDR2 SMNVEV (reference sequence). The CDR3 consists of 15 residues. V was cut by 2 bases and J by 3 bases, with 8 bases left in between. In DNA form, the CDR3 reads TGTGCCAGCAGTTTAGCAGGGGTTGGGGCCAACGTCCTGACTTTC. Amino acid sequence: CASSLAGVGANVLTF.

The chain uses TRBV27 and TRBJ1-5; the match to TRBD1 covers 9 bases. Trimming removed 1 base from V and 3 bases from J; junction bases left unmatched: 7. Germline V gene lookup returns CDR1 MNHEY and CDR2 SMNVEV (reference sequence). The CDR3 is 17 residues long. The CDR3 nucleotides are TGTGCCAGCAGTTTATTTGGGACAGGGCGACTCAATCAGCCCCAGCATTTT. It translates to CASSLFGTGRLNQPQHF.

The chain has TRBV5-1 and TRBJ2-7; 11 positions agree with TRBD2. Germline values: CDR1 SGHRS, CDR2 YFSETQ. The CDR3 has 16 amino acids. Losses at the gene ends were 4 bases for V and 6 bases for J; bases not matched to a gene: 12. CDR3 amino acids: CASSPLGLAGGLEQYF. CDR3 DNA sequence: TGCGCCAGCAGCCCTTTGGGGCTAGCGGGAGGTCTCGAGCAGTACTTC.

The chain couples TRBV2 to TRBJ2-7, with a tentative D call TRBD1 (5 bases). Between the trimmed V and J ends, which lost 2 bases and 2 bases, there was a span of 13 bases. The CDR3 runs to 15 residues. Germline values: CDR1 SNHLY, CDR2 FYNNEI. In nucleotides, the CDR3 is TGTGCCAGCAGTGAACAGCAGGGTGATCCCTACGAGCAGTACTTC. Its protein product is CASSEQQGDPYEQYF. The variable domain in full, completed from reference TRBV2 and TRBJ2-7, reads EPEVTQTPSHQVTQMGQEVILRCVPISNHLYFYWYRQILGQKVEFLVSFYNNEISEKSEIFDDQFSVERPDGSNFTLKIRSTKLEDSAMYFCASSEQQGDPYEQYFGPGTRLTVT.

The rearrangement links TRBV6-1 to TRBJ2-1, with 10 nucleotides matching TRBD1. The CDR3 sequence is 17 residues long. The V segment lost 2 bases and the J segment 10 bases; nucleotides outside the gene matches: 14. Looked up from germline, CDR1 is MNHNS and CDR2 is SASEGT. The CDR3 DNA follows: TGTGCCAGCAGTGAACCTGCCGGGACAGGGGTATCGAGGGAGCAGTTCTTC. This sequence encodes CASSEPAGTGVSREQFF.

The chain has TRBV7-3 and TRBJ2-5; 8 bases fit TRBD2. V was pared by 4 bases and J by 4 bases, with 14 bases of the junction left unmatched. Per germline, CDR1 SGHTA and CDR2 FQGTGA. The CDR3 extends over 17 amino acids. The CDR3 reads CASSSRRVSGGAETQYF. The CDR3 DNA reads TGTGCCAGCAGCTCGCGTCGTGTGTCGGGAGGGGCAGAGACCCAGTACTTC.

The chain links TRBV6-4 to TRBJ2-1; TRBD2 matches 14 bases. The V segment lost 4 bases and the J segment 8 bases; nucleotides outside the gene matches: 1. The CDR3 runs 14 residues. In germline, CDR1 is MRHNA, CDR2 SNTAGT. The CDR3 protein is CASSGGLAGDEQFF. The CDR3 bases are TGTGCCAGCAGTGGGGGACTAGCGGGAGATGAGCAGTTCTTC.

The chain links TRBV28 to TRBJ2-7, with 11 bases that match TRBD2. V dropped 6 bases and J dropped 0; count of bases not matched to a gene: 4. CDR1 MDHEN and CDR2 SYDVKM come from the germline V gene. This CDR3 is 15 amino acids long. Written as DNA, the CDR3 is TGTGCCAGCAGATATAGCGGGGGGGACTCCTACGAGCAGTACTTC. Translating gives CASRYSGGDSYEQYF.

This clone was seen a single time. The chain recombines TRBV5-1 with TRBJ2-1; TRBD2 aligns across 16 bases. The germline CDR1 and CDR2 sequences are SGHRS and YFSETQ. There are 17 residues in the CDR3. V was pared by 3 bases and J by 8 bases, with 8 bases of the junction left unmatched. The CDR3 sequence: CASSSGTSGRAVDEQFF. The CDR3 bases are TGCGCCAGCAGCTCTGGGACTAGCGGGAGGGCCGTTGATGAGCAGTTCTTC.

CDR3 protein: CSVEETGGAEAFF. CDR3 nucleotides: TGCAGCGTTGAGGAGACAGGGGGGGCTGAAGCTTTCTTT. V gene TRBV29-1 combines with J gene TRBJ1-1, with 9 positions matching TRBD1. Germline CDR1 is SQVTM and CDR2 is ANQGSEA. This CDR3 has 13 residues. V was clipped by 3 bases and J by 6 bases; unmatched bases: 5.

The chain couples TRBV18 to TRBJ2-5, with TRBD2 as a possible D gene (7 bases). The V end lost 2 bases, the J end lost 6 bases, and 13 bases lay between the germline ends. CDR3 length equals 14 residues. Germline V gene lookup returns CDR1 KGHSH and CDR2 LQKENI. This chain's CDR3 is CASSPTGGRKTQYF. CDR3 DNA: TGTGCCAGCTCACCAACCGGGGGGCGAAAGACCCAGTACTTC.

The chain links TRBV9 to TRBJ1-1; D gene unclear. The germline V gene has CDR1 SGDLS and CDR2 YYNGEE. This CDR3 is 15 amino acids long. V lost 0 bases, J lost 0 bases, and 9 bases lay in between. CDR3 DNA: TGTGCCAGCAGCGTAGTTCACGGAGTGAACACTGAAGCTTTCTTT. Amino acid sequence: CASSVVHGVNTEAFF.

V is TRBV5-6 and J is TRBJ2-4, with 7 bases lining up with TRBD1. The J segment lost 0 bases and the V segment lost 5 bases, leaving 17 bases of the junction unmatched. CDR3 size: 19 residues. The germline V gene encodes CDR1 SGHDT and CDR2 YYEEEE. In DNA, the CDR3 is TGTGCCAGCAGTCGCAGGGGGACGGAAGAATACCTAGCCAAAAACATTCAGTACTTC. It translates to CASSRRGTEEYLAKNIQYF.

The rearrangement links TRBV7-2 to TRBJ2-7; the match to TRBD1 covers 10 bases. Looked up from germline, CDR1 is SGHTA and CDR2 is FQGNSA. Trimming took 5 bases from V and 3 from J; bases not matched to a gene: 7. CDR3 length: 15 residues. This CDR3 is CASSPSGQGDYEQYF. CDR3 DNA sequence: TGTGCCAGCAGCCCCAGCGGACAGGGGGACTACGAGCAGTACTTC.

V is TRBV2 and J is TRBJ2-3; 7 bases map to TRBD2. Germline V gene data show CDR1 as SNHLY and CDR2 as FYNNEI. The CDR3 has 17 residues. V shed 4 bases and J 5 bases; nucleotides not matched to a gene: 15. DNA for the CDR3: TGTGCCAGCAGTGTTGTGCGGGAGAGTTGGAATGGAGATACGCAGTATTTT. Residues: CASSVVRESWNGDTQYF. Full variable domain (outside the CDR3, taken from reference TRBV2 and TRBJ2-3): EPEVTQTPSHQVTQMGQEVILRCVPISNHLYFYWYRQILGQKVEFLVSFYNNEISEKSEIFDDQFSVERPDGSNFTLKIRSTKLEDSAMYFCASSVVRESWNGDTQYFGPGTRLTVL.

This clone was found once. The chain has TRBV6-5 and TRBJ2-7; TRBD2 matches at 10 bases. Trimming at V came to 5 bases and at J to 3 bases, leaving 4 bases not matched to a gene. CDR3 length: 14 amino acids. In germline, CDR1 is MNHEY, CDR2 SVGAGI. This CDR3 is CASSILAGDYEQYF. CDR3 DNA: TGTGCCAGCAGTATCCTAGCGGGGGACTACGAGCAGTACTTC.

The chain joins TRBV28 to TRBJ2-7; TRBD1 matches at 8 bases. The length of the CDR3 is 14 residues. Germline V CDR1 and CDR2: MDHEN, SYDVKM. Trimming at V came to 7 bases and at J to 3 bases, leaving 8 bases not matched to a gene. CDR3 coding DNA: TGTGCCAGCACCGCCCGACAGGGGTACTACGAGCAGTACTTC. Protein: CASTARQGYYEQYF.

In this sample, this clone turned up a few times. This chain uses TRBV10-1 with TRBJ2-7, with 9 bases lining up with TRBD2. Trimming cost V 5 bases and J 7 bases; bases outside gene matches: 6. The CDR3 runs to 13 residues. Germline CDR1 is WNHNN and CDR2 is SYGVQD (reference sequence). Here the CDR3 reads CASSLAGEGEQYF. CDR3 DNA: TGCGCCAGCAGTTTAGCGGGAGAGGGAGAGCAGTACTTC.

V and J are TRBV10-3 and TRBJ2-7; TRBD1 matches 7 bases. After removal of 0 bases from V and 2 bases from J, the junction contained 1 base not matched to a gene. The CDR3 has 14 residues. Per germline, CDR1 ENHRY and CDR2 SYGVKD. This CDR3 reads CAISESGQTYEQYF. The CDR3 DNA sequence: TGTGCCATCAGTGAGTCGGGACAGACCTACGAGCAGTACTTC.

The CDR3 protein is CASSFLVGAYSNQPQHF. DNA of the CDR3: TGTGCCAGCAGTTTTTTAGTGGGGGCTTATAGCAATCAGCCCCAGCATTTT. The V gene is TRBV28, the J gene TRBJ1-5; D is possibly TRBD1 (6 bases). Looked up from germline, CDR1 is MDHEN and CDR2 is SYDVKM. CDR3 length: 17 amino acids. V was cut by 3 bases and J by 0 bases, with 15 bases left in between.

The V and J genes are TRBV7-8 and TRBJ1-2; 9 nucleotides align to TRBD1. After removal of 3 bases from V and 4 bases from J, the junction contained 9 bases not matched to a gene. The CDR3 length is 16 residues. The V gene's germline CDR1 is SGHVS and CDR2 FQNEAQ. The CDR3 spells CASSFSRTGVTYGYTF. In DNA form, the CDR3 reads TGTGCCAGCAGCTTTTCTAGGACAGGGGTTACCTATGGCTACACCTTC.

The chain couples TRBV5-1 to TRBJ1-1, with D possibly being TRBD1 (5 bases). V lost 6 bases and J 1 base, leaving 16 bases between the germline ends. The germline gives CDR1 SGHRS, CDR2 YFSETQ. The CDR3 is 15 amino acids. The CDR3 protein is CASTPEGYGNTEAFF. CDR3 DNA: TGCGCCAGCACCCCGGAGGGGTATGGGAACACTGAAGCTTTCTTT.

The chain uses TRBV27 and TRBJ2-1, with 8 nucleotides matching TRBD2. The CDR3 spans 14 residues. J was trimmed by 2 bases and V by 6 bases; bases with no gene match: 3. Germline CDR1 and CDR2: MNHEY and SMNVEV (reference sequence). The CDR3 DNA sequence: TGTGCCAGCAGCCTGACTAGCGCCTACAATGAGCAGTTCTTC. Encoded protein: CASSLTSAYNEQFF.

The V call is TRBV19, the J call TRBJ1-5; possible D gene TRBD1, 5 bases. Trimming removed 3 bases from V and 6 bases from J, with 18 bases in between. Germline lookup yields CDR1 LNHDA and CDR2 SQIVND (reference sequence). The CDR3 has 16 residues. CDR3 loop: CASSMGPREAAQPQHF. As DNA, the CDR3 is TGTGCCAGTAGTATGGGCCCCAGGGAGGCAGCTCAGCCCCAGCATTTT. The complete variable domain, with remaining parts taken from reference TRBV19 and TRBJ1-5, reads DGGITQSPKYLFRKEGQNVTLSCEQNLNHDAMYWYRQDPGQGLRLIYYSQIVNDFQKGDIAEGYSVSREKKESFPLTVTSAQKNPTAFYLCASSMGPREAAQPQHFGDGTRLSIL.